Listed here are 21 T cell receptor beta chains from one sample, sequenced in a study of shared clonotypes between healthy human individuals. Terminally differentiated effector memory CD45RA+ cells were excluded from the naive CD8 cells, which were CD45RO-negative and positively selected for CCR7. The assay was immunoSEQ multiplex PCR, and TCRdb's table has in-frame clones only and misses some. This table holds around 2,000,000 clones, about 95% found once. Material for sequencing was naive CD8+ T cells sorted from blood. Receptors originate from a man aged 18-30 years in good health.

This chain uses TRBV19 with TRBJ1-1; no definite D call. Germline lookup yields CDR1 LNHDA and CDR2 SQIVND (reference sequence). CDR3 size: 12 residues. Trimming pared 5 bases from V and 4 bases from J, leaving 8 bases between. The chain's CDR3 is CASSGSPTEAFF. The CDR3 region has the DNA TGTGCCAGTAGTGGCAGCCCCACTGAAGCTTTCTTT. The variable domain in full, with the rest retrieved from reference TRBV19 and TRBJ1-1, is DGGITQSPKYLFRKEGQNVTLSCEQNLNHDAMYWYRQDPGQGLRLIYYSQIVNDFQKGDIAEGYSVSREKKESFPLTVTSAQKNPTAFYLCASSGSPTEAFFGQGTRLTVV.

The chain is built from TRBV7-9 and TRBJ2-7, with 9 bases that match TRBD1. CDR1 and CDR2 (germline): SEHNR, FQNEAQ (reference sequence). Trimming took 5 bases from V and 6 from J; bases not matched to a gene: 11. The CDR3 contains 15 residues. In DNA form, the CDR3 reads TGTGCCAGCAGCCCGCCGGGACAGGGAAGGGGCGAGCAGTACTTC. As protein: CASSPPGQGRGEQYF.

This sequence joins TRBV27 and TRBJ1-5; 7 nucleotides match TRBD1. CDR3 length: 14 residues. Germline V gives CDR1 MNHEY, CDR2 SMNVEV (reference sequence). V dropped 7 bases and J dropped 1; count of bases not matched to a gene: 4. The DNA for the CDR3 is TGTGCCAGCAAACAGGGGCAGAGCAATCAGCCCCAGCATTTT. Translation gives CASKQGQSNQPQHF.

The chain carries TRBV10-3 and TRBJ2-3, with D hard to call. The V and J ends lost 7 bases and 0 bases respectively, with 14 bases between them. CDR3 length: 15 amino acids. Germline V lookup: CDR1 ENHRY, CDR2 SYGVKD. CDR3 coding DNA: TGTGCCATCATTCTCAGCGAACCTAGCACAGATACGCAGTATTTT. As protein: CAIILSEPSTDTQYF.

This chain uses TRBV9 with TRBJ2-7; D is uncertain. Trimming took 2 bases from V and 0 from J, leaving 12 bases between them. Germline V gene data show CDR1 as SGDLS and CDR2 as YYNGEE. The length of the CDR3 is 15 residues. CDR3 residues: CASSVSPQPSYEQYF. The CDR3 nucleotides are TGTGCCAGCAGCGTCTCCCCGCAGCCCTCCTACGAGCAGTACTTC.

The chain is built from TRBV19 and TRBJ2-7; D could derive from TRBD1 or TRBD2 (6 bases each). Germline V gene lookup returns CDR1 LNHDA and CDR2 SQIVND (reference sequence). The CDR3 runs to 12 residues. Trimming cost V 7 bases and J 9 bases, with 16 bases left between them. CDR3 DNA: TGTGCCAGTAAGGCGGTCGGGGGCGTGCAGTACTTC. Encoded protein: CASKAVGGVQYF.

This clone was observed once. The chain's CDR3 is CASTPGLNQPQHF. CDR3 coding DNA: TGTGCCAGCACCCCGGGACTAAATCAGCCCCAGCATTTT. The rearrangement joins TRBV6-6 to TRBJ1-5; possibly TRBD1 for D (5 bases). Germline-derived CDR1 and CDR2 are MNHNY and SVGAGI (reference sequence). The CDR3 has 13 residues. V was trimmed by 7 bases and J by 4 bases, leaving 11 bases between them.

In the case of this clone: The sample holds other DNA sequences that translate to the same CDR3. The J gene is TRBJ2-7, the V gene TRBV28, with unresolved D. From germline, CDR1 is MDHEN and CDR2 SYDVKM. CDR3 length: 12 residues. The V end lost 8 bases, the J end lost 0 bases, and 8 bases lay between the germline ends. CDR3 region: CASSGGSYEQYF. The CDR3 DNA sequence: TGTGCCAGCTCGGGCGGCTCCTACGAGCAGTACTTC.

This chain connects TRBV11-2 to TRBJ2-5, with 7 bases that match TRBD1. The germline gives CDR1 SGHAT, CDR2 FQNNGV. This CDR3 comprises 16 residues. Losses at the gene ends were 5 bases for V and 5 bases for J; bases not matched to a gene: 14. The CDR3 here is CASSHLGEGAGETQYF. Written as DNA, the CDR3 is TGTGCCAGCAGCCATCTGGGTGAGGGGGCTGGTGAGACCCAGTACTTC.

A word on this clone: Other DNA sequences of this sample code for an identical CDR3. The rearrangement joins TRBV7-9 to TRBJ2-7; perhaps TRBD2 as D (6 bases). Germline V gene data show CDR1 as SEHNR and CDR2 as FQNEAQ (reference sequence). CDR3 length: 12 residues. Between the trimmed V and J ends, which lost 5 bases and 3 bases, there was a span of 8 bases. The CDR3 DNA is TGTGCCAGCAGCCCGACTAGCTACGAGCAGTACTTC. Translation gives CASSPTSYEQYF.

This rearrangement joins TRBV2 to TRBJ2-7, with TRBD2 identical over 8 bases. Losses at the gene ends were 0 bases for V and 2 bases for J; bases not matched to a gene: 9. Looked up from germline, CDR1 is SNHLY and CDR2 is FYNNEI. This CDR3 has 17 residues. The CDR3 DNA sequence: TGTGCCAGCAGTGAAGCGCTTCCAACTAGCGGTACCTACGAGCAGTACTTC. It codes for CASSEALPTSGTYEQYF.

The V and J genes are TRBV5-4 and TRBJ2-1; D perhaps matches TRBD1 (6 bases). The V gene lost 2 bases and the J gene lost 9 bases, with 12 bases spanning the gap. The length of the CDR3 is 13 residues. CDR1 and CDR2 from the germline V gene are SGHNT and YYREEE (reference sequence). Written as DNA, the CDR3 is TGTGCCAGCAGCTTTGGGGGCGCGGGTGAGCAGTTCTTC. Amino acid sequence: CASSFGGAGEQFF.

The V call is TRBV6-6, the J call TRBJ1-3, with no clear D. Deletions cut 2 bases from V and 0 bases from J, with 11 bases between. The CDR3 contains 16 residues. Germline CDR1 reads MNHNY; CDR2 reads SVGAGI (reference sequence). The CDR3 DNA is TGTGCCAGCAGTTACCCTACAGTGCCCTCTGGAAACACCATATATTTT. Translated, it gives CASSYPTVPSGNTIYF.

V is TRBV4-1 and J is TRBJ2-7; D is unclear. Trimming shortened V by 0 bases and J by 0 bases, and 9 bases separated the two germline ends. Germline V gene lookup returns CDR1 MGHRA and CDR2 YSYEKL. The CDR3 loop spans 15 amino acids. In DNA, the CDR3 is TGCGCCAGCAGCCAAGAAAGTATGAGCTCCTACGAGCAGTACTTC. Protein sequence: CASSQESMSSYEQYF.

The chain has TRBV6-6 and TRBJ1-1, with D maybe TRBD1 (5 bases). The CDR3 length is 15 residues. Germline CDR1 reads MNHNY; CDR2 reads SVGAGI (reference sequence). The V and J ends lost 5 bases and 2 bases respectively, with 15 bases between them. Here the CDR3 DNA reads TGTGCCAGCAGTACGGGGGACTTCAAAAACACTGAAGCTTTCTTT. Its protein product is CASSTGDFKNTEAFF.

The V call is TRBV30, the J call TRBJ2-1, with TRBD2 matching over 7 bases. With V trimmed by 0 bases and J by 2 bases, 4 bases remained unmatched. The CDR3 spans 15 residues. Germline CDR1 reads GTSNPN; CDR2 reads SVGIG (reference sequence). The DNA of the CDR3 is TGTGCCTGGAGTGTACTAAGCGGGGCCTACAATGAGCAGTTCTTC. Translated: CAWSVLSGAYNEQFF.

This clone was observed a single time. V usage is TRBV7-6 and J usage is TRBJ2-3; 7 nucleotides agree with TRBD2. This CDR3 is 15 amino acids long. J lost 6 bases, V lost 5 bases, and 11 bases had no gene match. Germline V gene lookup returns CDR1 SGHVS and CDR2 FNYEAQ. The CDR3 loop reads CASSGGTNLGDTQYF. In DNA, the CDR3 is TGTGCCAGCAGCGGAGGGACTAACCTAGGGGATACGCAGTATTTT. Full variable domain (remainder filled in from reference TRBV7-6 and TRBJ2-3): GAGVSQSPRYKVTKRGQDVALRCDPISGHVSLYWYRQALGQGPEFLTYFNYEAQQDKSGLPNDRFSAERPEGSISTLTIQRTEQRDSAMYRCASSGGTNLGDTQYFGPGTRLTVL.

This clone has a handful of counts. Other DNA sequences of this sample code for an identical CDR3. The V and J genes are TRBV2 and TRBJ1-1, with unresolved D. V was clipped by 3 bases and J by 0 bases, with 8 bases between them. Germline CDR1 reads SNHLY; CDR2 reads FYNNEI. The CDR3 loop spans 14 amino acids. Written as DNA, the CDR3 is TGTGCCAGCAGTGAGGGCAGGCTGAACACTGAAGCTTTCTTT. Its translation is CASSEGRLNTEAFF. The whole variable domain, remainder taken from reference TRBV2 and TRBJ1-1, is EPEVTQTPSHQVTQMGQEVILRCVPISNHLYFYWYRQILGQKVEFLVSFYNNEISEKSEIFDDQFSVERPDGSNFTLKIRSTKLEDSAMYFCASSEGRLNTEAFFGQGTRLTVV.

The CDR3 sequence is CASSETLWEAGGTDTQYF. The CDR3, as DNA: TGTGCCAGCAGTGAGACCCTCTGGGAAGCGGGAGGGACAGATACGCAGTATTTT. J is TRBJ2-3 and V is TRBV6-1; the match to TRBD2 covers 10 bases. Germline assignment: CDR1 MNHNS and CDR2 SASEGT. The CDR3 length is 18 residues. J was trimmed by 3 bases and V by 3 bases; bases with no gene match: 12.

The chain combines TRBV2 with TRBJ2-3, with 7 bases aligning to TRBD2. Germline CDR1 and CDR2: SNHLY and FYNNEI. The V segment lost 2 bases and the J segment 3 bases; nucleotides outside the gene matches: 5. This CDR3 has 15 amino acids. CDR3 loop: CASSEMGEGTDTQYF. The CDR3 DNA is TGTGCCAGCAGTGAAATGGGGGAGGGGACAGATACGCAGTATTTT.

The chain couples TRBV19 to TRBJ1-1; TRBD1 matches at 8 bases. The CDR3 loop spans 14 amino acids. Trimming at V came to 5 bases and at J to 3 bases, leaving 5 bases not matched to a gene. CDR1 is LNHDA and CDR2 is SQIVND in the germline V gene (reference sequence). The CDR3 nucleotides read TGTGCCAGTAGTCCGACAGGGGAGGACACTGAAGCTTTCTTT. Amino acids: CASSPTGEDTEAFF.